This TCR beta chain appears in the sequencing data of a study of CD8+ T cells in alopecia areata. RNA was extracted and reverse transcribed into cDNA as the sequencing template. The table came from immunoSEQ multiplex PCR; TCRdb's copy has only in-frame clones and leaves some out. This repertoire shows 200,000 to 250,000 clones, roughly 64% found once; its top ten account for around 3.9%. Treatment noted: oral pan-JAK inhibitor, 5-10 mg twice daily. The CDR3 length is 13 residues. Per germline, CDR1 LNHDA and CDR2 SQIVND (reference sequence). Losses at the gene ends were 6 bases for V and 4 bases for J; bases not matched to a gene: 4. This clone was recorded a few times.

This receptor was taken from a human donor with alopecia areata. The material was CD4+ T cells sorted from blood, obtained at week 4, from a patient treated with tofacitinib. The chain links TRBV19 to TRBJ1-2, with 8 bases that match TRBD1. CDR3 loop: CASSGTGSYGYTF. CDR3 DNA sequence: TGTGCCAGTAGCGGGACAGGTTCCTATGGCTACACCTTC.